The 27 T cell receptor beta chains below all came from one sample that was sequenced in a study of cytomegalovirus exposure and HLA in healthy donors. Profiled with immunoSEQ multiplex PCR; TCRdb holds only in-frame clones, not every one. The sample shows 150,000 to 200,000 clones, about 83% of them seen only once. Sequencing was performed on PBMCs. The origin of the receptors is a young woman in good health and CMV-seronegative.

The chain employs TRBV6-5 and TRBJ1-3, with D perhaps matching TRBD1 (5 bases). Looked up from germline, CDR1 is MNHEY and CDR2 is SVGAGI. V was shortened by 8 bases and J by 3 bases, with 14 bases between the two germline ends. The CDR3 runs to 14 residues. CDR3 region: CASQRGEIGNTIYF. The CDR3 coding sequence is TGTGCCAGCCAACGGGGGGAAATTGGAAACACCATATATTTT.

The chain uses TRBV6-6 and TRBJ2-7; 7 nucleotides align to TRBD1. Trimming removed 2 bases from V and 6 bases from J; junction bases left unmatched: 10. The CDR3 runs to 15 residues. Germline values: CDR1 MNHNY, CDR2 SVGAGI (reference sequence). CDR3 nucleotides: TGTGCCAGCAGTTACCCCCAGGTGACAGGGCGCGAGCAGTACTTC. This codes for CASSYPQVTGREQYF.

This rearrangement joins TRBV4-1 to TRBJ1-5, with D possibly matching TRBD1 (6 bases). V shed 1 base and J shed 6 bases, with 22 bases lying between them. Germline lookup yields CDR1 MGHRA and CDR2 YSYEKL. The CDR3 length is 18 residues. The CDR3 sequence is CASSQALPGGDFRQPQHF. The CDR3 DNA follows: TGCGCCAGCAGCCAAGCCCTTCCGGGGGGCGATTTCCGTCAGCCCCAGCATTTT.

The chain joins TRBV11-2 to TRBJ2-7, with 12 bases fitting TRBD1. The CDR3 is made up of 14 amino acids. The V segment lost 8 bases and the J segment 6 bases; nucleotides outside the gene matches: 8. Per the germline V gene, CDR1 is SGHAT and CDR2 is FQNNGV. The CDR3 bases are TGTGCCAGCCGTGACCGGGACAGGGGGCCCGAGCAGTACTTC. Its translation is CASRDRDRGPEQYF.

This clone was detected once. In nucleotides, the CDR3 is TGCGCCAGCAGCTCGGGACTAGCGGGCAACTCCTACAATGAGCAGTTCTTC. Protein: CASSSGLAGNSYNEQFF. V gene TRBV5-1 combines with J gene TRBJ2-1, with TRBD2 matching 12 bases. Germline CDR1 reads SGHRS; CDR2 reads YFSETQ. The CDR3 sequence is 17 residues long. J lost 0 bases, V lost 3 bases, and 4 bases had no gene match.

This clone occurred a few times. The rearrangement links TRBV7-9 to TRBJ2-7; possible D gene TRBD1, 6 bases. The V gene lost 5 bases and the J gene lost 4 bases, with 9 bases spanning the gap. This CDR3 has 12 residues. CDR1 and CDR2 from the germline V gene are SEHNR and FQNEAQ (reference sequence). CDR3 DNA: TGTGCCAGCAGCAGACAGGCTTACGAGCAGTACTTC. Residues: CASSRQAYEQYF.

The CDR3 nucleotides are TGTGCCAGCAGCCTAAACCCAGGCCATCAGCCCCAGCATTTT. Its translation is CASSLNPGHQPQHF. The chain combines TRBV5-4 with TRBJ1-5; D gene ambiguous. This CDR3 spans 14 amino acids. Trimming left V 4 bases short and J 5 bases short, with 13 bases between. Germline V lookup: CDR1 SGHNT, CDR2 YYREEE (reference sequence).

The chain employs TRBV5-6 and TRBJ2-5, with 7 bases lining up with TRBD1. This CDR3 has 14 amino acids. The germline CDR1 and CDR2 sequences are SGHDT and YYEEEE. Losses at the gene ends were 4 bases for V and 5 bases for J; bases not matched to a gene: 8. DNA of the CDR3: TGTGCCAGCAGCCCAGGGGGAGTTGGGGAGACCCAGTACTTC. It encodes CASSPGGVGETQYF.

The J gene is TRBJ1-5, the V gene TRBV21-1; no DNA check was done on the table's D call, TRBD1. TRBV21-1 is reported as a pseudogene. The CDR3 is 21 amino acids. CDR3 loop: CASSNEGQGTRLPFSNQPQHF. CDR3 sequence (DNA): TGTGCCAGCAGCAATGAGGGACAGGGGACTCGTCTTCCCTTTAGCAATCAGCCCCAGCATTTT.

The rearrangement links TRBV7-6 to TRBJ1-1, with 11 bases that match TRBD1. Germline trimming cut 5 bases from V and 0 bases from J; bases unmatched to any gene: 5. This CDR3 spans 16 amino acids. CDR1 and CDR2 from the germline V gene are SGHVS and FNYEAQ. The CDR3 bases are TGTGCCAGCAGCCCCAGGACAGGGGGCATGAACACTGAAGCTTTCTTT. As protein: CASSPRTGGMNTEAFF.

The genes are TRBV5-1 and TRBJ1-1; no clear D. Looked up from germline, CDR1 is SGHRS and CDR2 is YFSETQ. The CDR3 sequence is 20 residues long. V was trimmed by 4 bases and J by 4 bases, leaving 32 bases between them. The CDR3 coding sequence is TGCGCCAGCAGCCCATCTCGCAACGAAGCGGCACCACGAGGGAGCACTGAAGCTTTCTTT. It specifies CASSPSRNEAAPRGSTEAFF.

This chain connects TRBV18 to TRBJ2-7; 12 bases line up with TRBD2. Germline CDR1 and CDR2: KGHSH and LQKENI. The V gene end was trimmed by 3 bases and the J gene end by 7 bases; junction bases not matched to a gene: 7. The CDR3 is made up of 15 amino acids. CDR3 sequence: CASSPSSGRAEEQYF. The CDR3 DNA reads TGTGCCAGCTCACCTTCTAGCGGGAGGGCGGAGGAGCAGTACTTC.

The chain links TRBV7-3 to TRBJ2-5; D is possibly TRBD2 (5 bases). This CDR3 is 13 amino acids long. Germline V gene sequence: CDR1 SGHTA, CDR2 FQGTGA. The germline V and J ends were trimmed by 6 bases and 3 bases, with 11 bases remaining between them. CDR3 in amino acids: CASRAGSEETQYF. Here the CDR3 DNA reads TGTGCCAGCAGGGCGGGTAGCGAAGAGACCCAGTACTTC. The whole variable domain, filled in from reference TRBV7-3 and TRBJ2-5, reads GAGVSQTPSNKVTEKGKYVELRCDPISGHTALYWYRQSLGQGPEFLIYFQGTGAADDSGLPNDRFFAVRPEGSVSTLKIQRTERGDSAVYLCASRAGSEETQYFGPGTRLLVL.

The chain combines TRBV7-7 with TRBJ2-1; 9 bases are shared with TRBD2. The ends lost 4 bases at V and 6 bases at J; junction bases unmatched: 7. Germline CDR1 SSHAT, CDR2 FNYEAQ (reference sequence). The CDR3 totals 15 residues. The CDR3 DNA follows: TGTGCCAGCAGCTCTCTAGCGGGATATACCAATGAGCAGTTCTTC. Its protein product is CASSSLAGYTNEQFF.

This clone was found a few times. The chain uses TRBV14 and TRBJ1-2; tentatively, D is TRBD1 (6 bases). The CDR3 runs to 11 residues. Germline V lookup: CDR1 SGHDN, CDR2 FVKESK. V shed 8 bases and J shed 3 bases, with 7 bases lying between them. Written as DNA, the CDR3 is TGTGCCAGCGGGACATACTATGGCTACACCTTC. It specifies CASGTYYGYTF.

The J gene is TRBJ1-3, the V gene TRBV4-2; 10 nucleotides line up with TRBD1. CDR1 LGHNA and CDR2 YNFKEQ come from the germline V gene. This CDR3 region has 16 residues. The V and J ends lost 3 bases and 4 bases, in that order; junction bases with no gene match: 6. The CDR3 region is CASSHPAGQGGNTIYF. Here the CDR3 DNA reads TGTGCCAGCAGCCATCCCGCGGGACAGGGGGGAAACACCATATATTTT.

The J gene is TRBJ1-2, the V gene TRBV7-9, with D possibly being TRBD1 (6 bases). Germline V CDR1 and CDR2: SEHNR, FQNEAQ (reference sequence). This CDR3 comprises 16 residues. The germline V and J ends were trimmed by 1 base and 5 bases, with 17 bases remaining between them. The CDR3 spells CASSLGPAGARYGYTF. The DNA of the CDR3 is TGTGCCAGCAGCTTAGGGCCGGCAGGGGCCCGATATGGCTACACCTTC.

V usage is TRBV2 and J usage is TRBJ1-1, with D perhaps TRBD1 (5 bases). Germline V lookup: CDR1 SNHLY, CDR2 FYNNEI. With 4 bases removed from V and 4 bases from J, the gap between germline ends came to 10 bases. CDR3 length: 13 residues. The CDR3 is CASSVGEGTEAFF. The CDR3 DNA reads as TGTGCCAGCAGTGTAGGGGAGGGCACTGAAGCTTTCTTT.

The rearrangement uses TRBV6-6 and TRBJ2-5; 7 bases match TRBD2. V lost 2 bases, J lost 5 bases, and 8 bases stayed unmatched. CDR3 length: 15 amino acids. Germline-derived CDR1 and CDR2 are MNHNY and SVGAGI (reference sequence). The CDR3 DNA reads as TGTGCCAGCAGTTACAGAGGGAGGGCCGGTGAGACCCAGTACTTC. This gives the protein CASSYRGRAGETQYF.

The genes are TRBV10-2 and TRBJ1-2; D unresolved. CDR3 length: 16 amino acids. CDR1 is WSHSY and CDR2 is SAAADI in the germline V gene. V lost 0 bases to trimming and J lost 0 bases, with 11 bases between them. The CDR3 bases are TGCGCCAGCAGTGAGTCGTCCGGGGTAGCTAACTATGGCTACACCTTC. Its protein product is CASSESSGVANYGYTF.

This chain connects TRBV7-7 to TRBJ2-3; no clear D. With 0 bases removed from V and 2 bases from J, the gap between germline ends came to 15 bases. The CDR3 runs to 17 residues. CDR1 and CDR2 from the germline V gene are SSHAT and FNYEAQ (reference sequence). The DNA of the CDR3 is TGTGCCAGCAGCTTAGCGAAGGTCAGGCGCTACACAGATACGCAGTATTTT. Amino acid sequence: CASSLAKVRRYTDTQYF.

This rearrangement joins TRBV2 to TRBJ1-2, with 12 nucleotides matching TRBD1. The J segment lost 4 bases and the V segment lost 6 bases, leaving 6 bases of the junction unmatched. Germline loops: CDR1 SNHLY, CDR2 FYNNEI. The CDR3 consists of 15 residues. CDR3 bases: TGTGCCAGCAGCGGGACAGGGGGCCGTGCCTATGGCTACACCTTC. It is translated as CASSGTGGRAYGYTF.

The CDR3 is CASSLFAGVNQPQHF. Written as DNA, the CDR3 is TGCGCCAGCAGCCTATTTGCGGGGGTAAATCAGCCCCAGCATTTT. V is TRBV5-1 and J is TRBJ1-5; the D gene is possibly TRBD1 (5 bases). Germline V CDR1 and CDR2: SGHRS, YFSETQ. This CDR3 has 15 amino acids. Trimming shortened V by 4 bases and J by 4 bases, and 15 bases separated the two germline ends.

The chain is built from TRBV7-2 and TRBJ1-2, with 7 positions matching TRBD1. CDR3 size: 13 residues. The germline V gene has CDR1 SGHTA and CDR2 FQGNSA. V lost 3 bases, J lost 4 bases, and 2 bases stayed unmatched. Here the CDR3 reads CASSFGTVYGYTF. The DNA of the CDR3 is TGTGCCAGCAGCTTTGGGACAGTCTATGGCTACACCTTC.

J is TRBJ1-3 and V is TRBV6-1; maybe TRBD1 (6 bases). V was pared by 10 bases and J by 0 bases, with 16 bases between. CDR3 size: 15 residues. Germline CDR1 MNHNS, CDR2 SASEGT. The CDR3 sequence is CATATWTASGNTIYF. CDR3 coding DNA: TGTGCCACCGCAACGTGGACAGCCTCTGGAAACACCATATATTTT.

This clone was observed a single time. The chain recombines TRBV11-2 with TRBJ2-2; 9 bases are shared with TRBD2. The germline V gene has CDR1 SGHAT and CDR2 FQNNGV. The CDR3 has 17 residues. The V gene end was trimmed by 7 bases and the J gene end by 4 bases; junction bases not matched to a gene: 13. The CDR3 reads CASTSSSSGRPTGELFF. The CDR3 coding sequence is TGTGCCAGCACCTCGAGTTCGAGCGGGAGGCCCACCGGGGAGCTGTTTTTT. Full variable domain (outside the CDR3, taken from reference TRBV11-2 and TRBJ2-2): EAGVAQSPRYKIIEKRQSVAFWCNPISGHATLYWYQQILGQGPKLLIQFQNNGVVDDSQLPKDRFSAERLKGVDSTLKIQPAKLEDSAVYLCASTSSSSGRPTGELFFGEGSRLTVL.

The CDR3 coding sequence is TGTGCCAGCCCGGGGGGGGCTAGCGGGTCCTACGAGCAGTACTTC. It specifies CASPGGASGSYEQYF. The chain uses TRBV6-1 and TRBJ2-7; 8 nucleotides line up with TRBD2. The germline V gene has CDR1 MNHNS and CDR2 SASEGT. CDR3 length: 15 residues. J was trimmed by 1 base and V by 8 bases; bases with no gene match: 10.